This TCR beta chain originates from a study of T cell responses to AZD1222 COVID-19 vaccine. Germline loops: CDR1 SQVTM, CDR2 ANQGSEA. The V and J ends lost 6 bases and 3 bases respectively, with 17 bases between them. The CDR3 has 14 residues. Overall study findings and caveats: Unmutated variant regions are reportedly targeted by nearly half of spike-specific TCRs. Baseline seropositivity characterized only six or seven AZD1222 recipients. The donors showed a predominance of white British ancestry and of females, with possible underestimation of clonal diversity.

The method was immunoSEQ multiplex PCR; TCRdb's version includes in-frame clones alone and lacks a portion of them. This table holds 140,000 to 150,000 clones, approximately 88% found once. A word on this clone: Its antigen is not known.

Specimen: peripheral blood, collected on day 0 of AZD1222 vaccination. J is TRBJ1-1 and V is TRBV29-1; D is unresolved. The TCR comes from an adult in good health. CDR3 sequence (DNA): TGCAGCGTCCTCCGTCCCGGGGTATACACTGAAGCTTTCTTT. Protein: CSVLRPGVYTEAFF.